These 5 T cell receptor beta chains share one sample of origin, sequenced in a study of regulatory T cells in long-lasting Graves disease. The TCR beta library used iRepertoire HTBI primers with Arm-PCR amplification of CDR3. TCRdb itself ran the multiplex PCR reads through MiXCR, one entry per CDR3 protein. In the table there are fewer than 450,000 distinct CDR3 sequences, approximately 15% of which are singletons. Regarding time point: newly diagnosed GD, antithyroid drugs for less than 3 months. Scientists built the TCR library using RNA that was extracted from PBMCs. In addition, the sample was reused for a study of T cells in Graves' hyperthyroidism and ophthalmopathy.

This sample comprised peripheral blood mononuclear cells (PBMCs), obtained at new diagnosis, from a patient treated with antithyroid drugs. These receptors originate from a woman aged 40 to 50 with Graves disease.

In this sample, this clonotype turned up a few times. The chain couples TRBV12-3 or TRBV12-4 to TRBJ1-1; possibly TRBD1 for D (5 bases). Trimming stripped 2 bases from V and 5 bases from J, with 9 bases between. The CDR3 covers 13 residues. The CDR3 spells CASSLQRGTEAFF. The CDR3 DNA is TGTGCCAGCAGTTTACAAAGGGGTACTGAAGCTTTCTTT.

CDR3 loop: CASSQDRNTDTQYF. The DNA of the CDR3 is TGTGCCAGCAGTCAAGACAGGAACACAGATACGCAGTATTTT. V is TRBV6-2 or TRBV6-3 and J is TRBJ2-3; D perhaps matches TRBD1 (6 bases). This CDR3 comprises 14 residues. Per the germline V gene, CDR1 is MNHEY and CDR2 is SVGEGT. The V gene lost 5 bases and the J gene lost 2 bases, with 11 bases spanning the gap.

As for this clonotype: A far larger clone is just one base off, so this is likely a read error. The missing conserved phenylalanine or tryptophan at the end of this CDR3 makes a read error likely. The chain combines TRBV11-3 with TRBJ2-1, with D unresolved. The end of the DNA fits TRBJ2-5 better, so the J call may be wrong. The CDR3 contains 18 residues. The germline gives CDR1 SGHNT, CDR2 YENEEA. CDR3 amino acids: CASSLEISGVLHWETQYL. DNA of the CDR3: TGTGCCAGCAGCTTAGAAATTAGTGGGGTCCTACACTGGGAGACCCAGTACTTG.

This clonotype was seen a handful of times. The rearrangement links TRBV5-1 to TRBJ2-7, with 9 nucleotides matching TRBD1. The CDR3 runs to 16 residues. The V gene's germline CDR1 is SGHRS and CDR2 YFSETQ. Trimming removed 0 bases from V and 0 bases from J; junction bases left unmatched: 4. The DNA for the CDR3 is TGCGCCAGCAGCTTGGCCCCGGGACAGGGCTCCTACGAGCAGTACTTC. Translating it yields CASSLAPGQGSYEQYF.

The chain joins TRBV5-5 to TRBJ2-3; 10 bases fit TRBD1. After removal of 4 bases from V and 6 bases from J, the junction contained 5 bases not matched to a gene. The length of the CDR3 is 14 residues. Germline CDR1 reads SGHKS; CDR2 reads YYEKEE (reference sequence). The CDR3 spells CASSGGTGDDTQYF. Here the CDR3 DNA reads TGTGCCAGCAGCGGGGGGACAGGGGACGATACGCAGTATTTT.